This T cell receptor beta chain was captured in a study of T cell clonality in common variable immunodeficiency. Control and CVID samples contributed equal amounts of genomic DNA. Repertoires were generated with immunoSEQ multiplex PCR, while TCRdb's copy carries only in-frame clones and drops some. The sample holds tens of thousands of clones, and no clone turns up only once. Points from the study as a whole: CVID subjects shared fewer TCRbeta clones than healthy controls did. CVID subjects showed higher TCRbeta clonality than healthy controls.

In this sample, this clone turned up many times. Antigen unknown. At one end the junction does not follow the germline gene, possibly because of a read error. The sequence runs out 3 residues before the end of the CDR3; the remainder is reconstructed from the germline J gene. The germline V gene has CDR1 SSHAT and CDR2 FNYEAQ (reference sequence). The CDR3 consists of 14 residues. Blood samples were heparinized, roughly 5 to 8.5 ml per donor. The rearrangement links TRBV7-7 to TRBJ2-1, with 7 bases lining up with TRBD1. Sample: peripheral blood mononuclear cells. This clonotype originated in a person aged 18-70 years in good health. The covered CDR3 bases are TGTGCTAGCAGCCTACTGACAGGGTCCAATGAG. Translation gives CASSLLTGSNE. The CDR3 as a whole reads CASSLLTGSNEQFF.